This record concerns one T cell receptor beta chain sequence. Antigen specificity is unknown. Via the markers CD45RO/CCR7/CD25/CD127/CD95/CD27, stem cell-like memory, regulatory, central memory and naive CD4+ cells were sorted. There are 12 residues in the CDR3. V was pared by 0 bases and J by 7 bases, with 6 bases between. Germline values: CDR1 LNHDA, CDR2 SQIVND (reference sequence). These data belong to a study of beta chain features in type 1 diabetes. Whole-study results and caveats: Compared with healthy donors, patients appeared to share more similar naive, central memory and regulatory TCRB repertoires. TCRB CDR3s from Type 1 diabetes patients were moderately but significantly shorter in all four CD4+ subsets.

What was sequenced were expressed TCRB transcripts, since all of the isolated RNA had been reverse transcribed. The data were produced by immunoSEQ multiplex PCR, yet TCRdb's version contains in-frame clones alone and is incomplete. The sample has approximately 50,000 clones; about 60% are singletons. This receptor was taken from a woman aged 25-40 years with type 1 diabetes. The gene calls are TRBV19 and TRBJ1-2; D gene unclear. The sample comprised stem cell memory CD4+ T cells from blood. The CDR3 here is CASSIESRGYTF. For the CDR3, the DNA is TGTGCCAGTAGTATAGAATCCCGTGGCTACACCTTC.